Listed below are T cell receptor beta chains from one sample, sequenced in a study of T cell responses to AZD1222 COVID-19 vaccine. Data came from immunoSEQ multiplex PCR; TCRdb stores just in-frame clones and leaves some out. The sample gives 150,000 or so clones, 75% to 95% of which show up once; approximately 1.6% is in the top ten. The sequencing used peripheral blood, collected on day 0 of AZD1222 vaccination. The receptors shown here come from an adult in good health. The CDR3 runs from the conserved cysteine through the conserved F or W. A D gene is named only where the DNA matches it firmly. Where a row states a size, it is once, few, many or the class of an expanded clone; other rows omit it.

clone size	D gene	CDR3 length	V gene	J gene	CDR3 DNA	CDR3 protein
-	TRBD2	16	TRBV7-8	TRBJ2-1	TGTGCCAGCAGCTTAGGGCTAGCGGGGTCCTACAATGAGCAGTTCTTC	CASSLGLAGSYNEQFF
-	-	14	TRBV10-3	TRBJ2-7	TGTGCCATCAGCCCGGGGAGGAGGGGCTACGAGCAGTACTTC	CAISPGRRGYEQYF
-	-	13	TRBV7-9	TRBJ2-7	TGTGCCAGCAGCTTCCAGGGATCCTACGAGCAGTACTTC	CASSFQGSYEQYF
-	-	16	TRBV6-1	TRBJ1-2	TGTGCCAGCAGTGAAGCGCGGGGCGGACTATCCTATGGCTACACCTTC	CASSEARGGLSYGYTF
-	-	15	TRBV7-2	TRBJ2-7	TGTGCCAGCAGCTTAGATGCGGGACCTGGGGTCGAGCAGTACTTC	CASSLDAGPGVEQYF
-	-	13	TRBV11-3	TRBJ1-1	TGTGCCAGCAGCCCTAGGGCGGACACTGAAGCTTTCTTT	CASSPRADTEAFF
-	-	15	TRBV4-1	TRBJ1-2	TGCGCCAGCAGCCAAGGTATGGGGATTCTATATGGCTACACCTTC	CASSQGMGILYGYTF
-	-	14	TRBV5-1	TRBJ1-2	TGCGCCAGCAGCTATGGCGGTGGCGACTATGGCTACACCTTC	CASSYGGGDYGYTF
-	-	15	TRBV5-1	TRBJ2-7	TGCGCCAGCAGCTTGGCCCCGACAAGTTCCTACGAGCAGTACTTC	CASSLAPTSSYEQYF
-	-	14	TRBV6-5	TRBJ1-2	TGTGCCAGCAGTTACGGGGGCGCTGCCCATGGCTACACCTTC	CASSYGGAAHGYTF
few	-	14	TRBV6-5	TRBJ1-4	TGTGCCAGCAGGCCCGGAGGGGAGAGGGAAAAACTGTTTTTT	CASRPGGEREKLFF